The clone carrying this TCR beta chain turned up a few times. Antigen: not known. These data come from a study of vaccination and CD4 T cells after COVID-19. In the study overall: Diagnosis preceded the drawing of post-COVID samples by a median approximately 110 days (range 35 to 161).

CDR1 and CDR2 from the germline V gene are WNHNN and SYGVQD (reference sequence). The CDR3 runs to 13 residues. With 3 bases removed from V and 1 base from J, the gap between germline ends came to 6 bases. The Oncomine TCR Beta short-read assay sequenced DNA from cultured CD4+ T cells. One entry per CDR3 protein, called by TCRdb with MiXCR from the PCR reads. Here the sample spans several thousand distinct CDR3 sequences, 73% being singletons. Study-wide results and caveats: Convalescent patients gained a median approximately 88% of their reactive clones only post-vaccination.

Treatment given: approximately nine-day PBMC culture with coronavirus spike peptide pools or control peptides (ViraFEST assay). The chain has TRBV10-1 and TRBJ1-1; D unclear. The sequence derives from a human donor who had recovered from COVID-19. Sequences were obtained from CD4+ T cells from blood, cultured in vitro. CDR3 sequence: CASSEPGNTEAFF. The CDR3 nucleotides are TGCGCCAGCAGTGAACCAGGGAACACTGAAGCTTTCTTT.